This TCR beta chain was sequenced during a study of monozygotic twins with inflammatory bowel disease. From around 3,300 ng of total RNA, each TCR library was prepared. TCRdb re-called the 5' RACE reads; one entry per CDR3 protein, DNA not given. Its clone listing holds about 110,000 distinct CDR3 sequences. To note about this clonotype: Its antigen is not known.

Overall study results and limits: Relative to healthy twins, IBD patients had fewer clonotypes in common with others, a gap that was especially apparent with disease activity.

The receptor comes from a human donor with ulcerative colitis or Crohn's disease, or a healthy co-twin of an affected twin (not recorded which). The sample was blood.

CDR3 sequence: CATRAGDMNTEAFF. The rearrangement joins TRBV15 to TRBJ1-1; with no DNA, the TCRdb D assignment of TRBD1 cannot be verified. Germline CDR1 is LNHNV and CDR2 is YYDKDF (reference sequence). CDR3 size: 14 residues.